What follows are 28 T cell receptor beta chains derived from one specimen sequenced in a study of shared T cell receptors in the human thymus (dated by TCRdb to the early 2020s). The method was the immunoSEQ multiplex PCR assay. Drawn from immuneACCESS, this table holds only the in-frame rearrangements with V and J called that TCRdb kept. Clones are partly lost; checked studies trace under half to an unresolved V gene and leave the rest unexplained. In all, the sample holds roughly 500,000 clones, and around three quarters of those were seen once. 0.013% of the sample goes to the ten largest clones. The same specimen was also included in a second study, on human thymus T cells.

Specimen: thymocytes. These receptors all come from a boy less than two years old with a congenital heart defect. Donor details come from another sample of the same person, matched by shared clones.

CDR3 in DNA: TGTGCCAGCACCAGAGTGTCTATCCGGAGCTCCTACGAGCAGTACTTC. The encoded protein is CASTRVSIRSSYEQYF. The chain carries TRBV2 and TRBJ2-7; D gene unclear. Trimming took 7 bases from V and 0 from J, leaving 19 bases between them. The germline V gene encodes CDR1 SNHLY and CDR2 FYNNEI. This CDR3 contains 16 residues.

The genes are TRBV11-2 and TRBJ1-1; TRBD1 is a possible D gene (6 bases). The germline gives CDR1 SGHAT, CDR2 FQNNGV. The CDR3 covers 16 residues. V was cut by 4 bases and J by 0 bases, with 15 bases left in between. CDR3 residues: CASSYLDRGMNTEAFF. CDR3 bases: TGTGCCAGCAGCTACCTGGACAGAGGAATGAACACTGAAGCTTTCTTT. Together with reference TRBV11-2 and TRBJ1-1, the CDR3 gives the full variable domain: EAGVAQSPRYKIIEKRQSVAFWCNPISGHATLYWYQQILGQGPKLLIQFQNNGVVDDSQLPKDRFSAERLKGVDSTLKIQPAKLEDSAVYLCASSYLDRGMNTEAFFGQGTRLTVV.

The V call is TRBV11-3, the J call TRBJ2-1, with D perhaps matching TRBD1 (5 bases). The V gene lost 4 bases and the J gene lost 7 bases, with 23 bases spanning the gap. Per germline, CDR1 SGHNT and CDR2 YENEEA. CDR3 length: 17 amino acids. The CDR3 protein is CASSSPVEGAPVNEQFF. As DNA, the CDR3 is TGTGCCAGCAGCTCCCCCGTTGAAGGGGCCCCCGTGAATGAGCAGTTCTTC.

This rearrangement joins TRBV28 to TRBJ1-3, with TRBD1 matching over 8 bases. The ends lost 6 bases at V and 2 bases at J; junction bases unmatched: 0. Germline V gives CDR1 MDHEN, CDR2 SYDVKM. The CDR3 contains 13 residues. The CDR3 nucleotides read TGTGCCAGCAGGGACAGGGCTGGAAACACCATATATTTT. It yields the protein CASRDRAGNTIYF.

CDR3 sequence: CASSPRDRGLYEQYF. CDR3 DNA sequence: TGTGCCAGCAGCCCCCGGGACAGGGGTCTCTACGAGCAGTACTTC. The chain carries TRBV6-5 and TRBJ2-7, with 10 positions matching TRBD1. Losses at the gene ends were 6 bases for V and 3 bases for J; bases not matched to a gene: 8. The germline CDR1 and CDR2 sequences are MNHEY and SVGAGI. CDR3 size: 15 residues.

This clone was counted a few times. This chain links TRBV6-1 with TRBJ2-4; D possibly corresponds to TRBD2 (7 bases). This CDR3 spans 16 amino acids. CDR1 and CDR2 from the germline V gene are MNHNS and SASEGT. V lost 4 bases and J 8 bases, leaving 21 bases between the germline ends. The DNA of the CDR3 is TGTGCCAGCAGTGGAGGGGGGGACCTACACCCACACATTCAGTACTTC. This translates into CASSGGGDLHPHIQYF.

This clone has a handful of counts. This sequence joins TRBV5-4 and TRBJ1-2; 9 bases align to TRBD1. The germline V gene encodes CDR1 SGHNT and CDR2 YYREEE (reference sequence). The length of the CDR3 is 16 residues. J was trimmed by 6 bases and V by 2 bases; bases with no gene match: 11. CDR3 DNA: TGTGCCAGCAGCTTCGGACAGGGGCCAGGAGAGGATGGCTACACCTTC. Amino acids: CASSFGQGPGEDGYTF.

The chain employs TRBV28 and TRBJ2-7, with 9 bases aligning to TRBD1. The CDR3 sequence is 13 residues long. V was pared by 7 bases and J by 5 bases, with 6 bases of the junction left unmatched. Germline V CDR1 and CDR2: MDHEN, SYDVKM. The CDR3 nucleotides read TGTGCCAGCAATAGGACAGGGGAACACGAGCAGTACTTC. Residues: CASNRTGEHEQYF.

This CDR3 is CASRLGSSGSVRATDTQYF. The CDR3 DNA is TGTGCAAGTCGCTTAGGGTCTAGCGGGAGTGTGAGGGCCACAGATACGCAGTATTTT. The V gene is TRBV12-2, the J gene TRBJ2-3; the table calls TRBD2, which could not be checked here. TRBV12-2 is shown as a pseudogene. This CDR3 is 19 amino acids long.

The chain is built from TRBV14 and TRBJ1-3; unclear D gene. V lost 0 bases and J 2 bases, leaving 11 bases between the germline ends. Germline V gives CDR1 SGHDN, CDR2 FVKESK. The CDR3 runs to 16 residues. For the CDR3, the DNA is TGTGCCAGCAGCCAAGATCACCAGGAACCTGGAAACACCATATATTTT. It encodes CASSQDHQEPGNTIYF.

The chain links TRBV6-5 to TRBJ1-2; 7 bases align to TRBD1. With 8 bases clipped from V and 3 bases from J, the junction kept 3 bases outside the gene matches. Germline assignment: CDR1 MNHEY and CDR2 SVGAGI. This CDR3 comprises 12 residues. The CDR3 loop is CASFDRDYGYTF. DNA of the CDR3: TGTGCCAGCTTCGACAGGGACTATGGCTACACCTTC.

Only a few counts were recorded for this clone. In nucleotides, the CDR3 is TGTGCCAGCAGCTTATACGGGGGATCTGAGCAGTTCTTC. This encodes CASSLYGGSEQFF. This chain connects TRBV7-8 to TRBJ2-1, with TRBD2 as a possible D gene (6 bases). V was pared by 2 bases and J by 9 bases, with 11 bases between. The CDR3 has 13 residues. Germline CDR1 and CDR2: SGHVS and FQNEAQ.

This sequence joins TRBV27 and TRBJ2-3; no clear D. Trimming removed 0 bases at V and 1 base at J, with 8 bases between. This CDR3 spans 15 amino acids. CDR1 and CDR2 (germline): MNHEY, SMNVEV (reference sequence). The CDR3 DNA reads TGTGCCAGCAGTTTATCGATCCCGGGCACAGATACGCAGTATTTT. This translates into CASSLSIPGTDTQYF.

The chain has TRBV9 and TRBJ1-5; 11 bases map to TRBD1. Trimming took 3 bases from V and 6 from J; bases not matched to a gene: 5. The CDR3 consists of 15 residues. Germline V CDR1 and CDR2: SGDLS, YYNGEE. The CDR3 bases are TGTGCCAGCAGCGCAGGGACAGGGGGAGGTCAGCCCCAGCATTTT. It specifies CASSAGTGGGQPQHF.

The V call is TRBV9, the J call TRBJ1-2, with TRBD1 matching 7 bases. CDR1 is SGDLS and CDR2 is YYNGEE in the germline V gene. V shed 3 bases, J shed 6 bases, and the junction held 5 bases outside the gene matches. The CDR3 sequence is 13 residues long. CDR3 coding DNA: TGTGCCAGCAGCGGAAACAGGGGTGATGGCTACACCTTC. Its protein product is CASSGNRGDGYTF.

In its sample, this clone was seen a few times. The rearrangement uses TRBV5-6 and TRBJ1-1, with 7 nucleotides matching TRBD1. The junction had 10 bases not matched to a gene; V was cut back by 3 bases and J by 5 bases. There are 15 residues in the CDR3. Germline CDR1 is SGHDT and CDR2 is YYEEEE. The CDR3 DNA reads TGTGCCAGCAGCTGGGTCGAGAGGGGGCAAACTGAAGCTTTCTTT. Its protein product is CASSWVERGQTEAFF.

This clone has just a few counts. The chain joins TRBV7-8 to TRBJ2-5, with TRBD1 identical over 9 bases. This CDR3 is 17 amino acids long. J gave up 5 bases and V 6 bases, and 16 bases lay outside the gene matches. Germline loops: CDR1 SGHVS, CDR2 FQNEAQ. The CDR3 DNA reads TGTGCCAGCAGTAGGGGACAGGGACAACCCGGACGGGAGACCCAGTACTTC. This translates into CASSRGQGQPGRETQYF.

The chain uses TRBV7-6 and TRBJ1-2; 7 nucleotides align to TRBD1. Looked up from germline, CDR1 is SGHVS and CDR2 is FNYEAQ. The CDR3 consists of 16 residues. Trimming removed 0 bases from V and 4 bases from J; junction bases left unmatched: 8. CDR3 sequence: CASSLAGLGQPYGYTF. The CDR3, as DNA: TGTGCCAGCAGCTTAGCGGGTTTGGGACAGCCCTATGGCTACACCTTC.

This clone is a singleton in its sample. Other DNA sequences in the sample encode the same CDR3. The rearrangement joins TRBV7-9 to TRBJ2-5; 8 bases match TRBD1. V shed 5 bases, J shed 1 base, and the junction held 3 bases outside the gene matches. Germline CDR1 and CDR2: SEHNR and FQNEAQ (reference sequence). The CDR3 totals 14 residues. The DNA for the CDR3 is TGTGCCAGCAGCCCAGGACAGGGCCAAGAGACCCAGTACTTC. This sequence encodes CASSPGQGQETQYF.

The chain joins TRBV5-1 to TRBJ2-1; no reliable D call. This CDR3 spans 13 amino acids. Germline V CDR1 and CDR2: SGHRS, YFSETQ. V gave up 4 bases and J gave up 5 bases, with 10 bases separating them. The CDR3 spells CASSPDWNNEQFF. Here the CDR3 DNA reads TGCGCCAGCAGCCCCGACTGGAACAATGAGCAGTTCTTC. The variable domain in full, with the rest retrieved from reference TRBV5-1 and TRBJ2-1, is KAGVTQTPRYLIKTRGQQVTLSCSPISGHRSVSWYQQTPGQGLQFLFEYFSETQRNKGNFPGRFSGRQFSNSRSEMNVSTLELGDSALYLCASSPDWNNEQFFGPGTRLTVL.

The rearrangement uses TRBV6-1 and TRBJ2-7; unclear D gene. Germline CDR1 is MNHNS and CDR2 is SASEGT. Trimming removed 7 bases at V and 1 base at J, with 17 bases between. The CDR3 is 15 residues long. Written as DNA, the CDR3 is TGTGCCAGCAAACTTGAGACACCGTTATCCTACGAGCAGTACTTC. This translates into CASKLETPLSYEQYF.

This CDR3 reads CASSQDRRTGPETQYF. CDR3 nucleotides: TGTGCCAGCAGCCAAGATCGCCGGACAGGGCCAGAGACCCAGTACTTC. The chain carries TRBV14 and TRBJ2-5; 8 bases agree with TRBD1. CDR1 is SGHDN and CDR2 is FVKESK in the germline V gene. The V and J ends lost 0 bases and 4 bases, in that order; junction bases with no gene match: 7. CDR3 length equals 16 residues.

The chain is built from TRBV27 and TRBJ2-5, with 7 nucleotides matching TRBD1. From germline, CDR1 is MNHEY and CDR2 SMNVEV (reference sequence). The V gene end was trimmed by 2 bases and the J gene end by 5 bases; junction bases not matched to a gene: 23. CDR3 size: 20 residues. CDR3 residues: CASSLAAQTRDSPYKETQYF. CDR3 nucleotide sequence: TGTGCCAGCAGTTTAGCGGCCCAGACTCGGGACAGCCCATATAAGGAGACCCAGTACTTC.

This chain links TRBV29-1 with TRBJ2-1, with 7 bases matching TRBD2. The CDR3 has 14 residues. CDR1 is SQVTM, CDR2 ANQGSEA, per germline. V was clipped by 7 bases and J by 3 bases; unmatched bases: 9. CDR3 residues: CSAGGTTNYNEQFF. The CDR3 region has the DNA TGCAGCGCCGGGGGGACCACTAACTACAATGAGCAGTTCTTC.

The chain links TRBV15 to TRBJ2-3; no definite D call. The CDR3 runs to 17 residues. The ends were cut back, 0 bases at V and 1 base at J, with 14 bases in the middle. Germline CDR1 and CDR2: LNHNV and YYDKDF (reference sequence). The CDR3 DNA follows: TGTGCCACCAGCAGAGATCGCCAGGCCAATGGCACAGATACGCAGTATTTT. It codes for CATSRDRQANGTDTQYF. The full variable domain, with the rest looked up from reference TRBV15 and TRBJ2-3, is DAMVIQNPRYQVTQFGKPVTLSCSQTLNHNVMYWYQQKSSQAPKLLFHYYDKDFNNEADTPDNFQSRRPNTSFCFLDIRSPGLGDTAMYLCATSRDRQANGTDTQYFGPGTRLTVL.

The chain couples TRBV25-1 to TRBJ2-1; no clear D gene. CDR1 is MGHDK and CDR2 is SYGVNS in the germline V gene. This CDR3 spans 13 amino acids. V dropped 6 bases and J dropped 0 bases, with 6 bases sitting between them. CDR3 DNA: TGTGCCAGCAGGCAGGACTCCTACAATGAGCAGTTCTTC. It codes for CASRQDSYNEQFF. Full variable domain (outside the CDR3, taken from reference TRBV25-1 and TRBJ2-1): EADIYQTPRYLVIGTGKKITLECSQTMGHDKMYWYQQDPGMELHLIHYSYGVNSTEKGDLSSESTVSRIRTEHFPLTLESARPSHTSQYLCASRQDSYNEQFFGPGTRLTVL.

This chain uses TRBV2 with TRBJ2-7; a weak D match, TRBD1 (6 bases). Germline V CDR1 and CDR2: SNHLY, FYNNEI. The CDR3 is 16 residues long. V shed 0 bases and J shed 3 bases, with 15 bases lying between them. This CDR3 reads CASSEAWDTWNYEQYF. CDR3 nucleotide sequence: TGTGCCAGCAGTGAAGCTTGGGACACTTGGAACTACGAGCAGTACTTC.

This chain joins TRBV15 and TRBJ2-7; 8 bases are a match to TRBD1. Trimming took 3 bases from V and 4 from J; bases not matched to a gene: 8. From germline, CDR1 is LNHNV and CDR2 YYDKDF (reference sequence). The CDR3 extends over 15 amino acids. The CDR3: CATSRPTGVGYEQYF. The CDR3, as DNA: TGTGCCACCAGCAGGCCGACAGGGGTTGGGTACGAGCAGTACTTC.